This T cell receptor (beta chain) was retrieved from a study of Tregs in tolerant kidney transplant recipients. Sequenced by immunoSEQ multiplex PCR; TCRdb stores in-frame clones only, minus some. This repertoire shows under 20,000 clones, approximately 85% found once; its top ten account for 2% to 2.5%. This clone is a singleton in its sample. The TCR comes from a human donor in good health. Specimen: Tregs from blood.

The CDR3: CASSLAWGRGYNEQFF. CDR3 nucleotides: TGTGCCAGCAGCTTAGCGTGGGGTCGGGGCTACAATGAGCAGTTCTTC. J is TRBJ2-1 and V is TRBV11-1, with D perhaps matching TRBD2 (5 bases). The CDR3 has 16 residues. V lost 0 bases and J 3 bases, leaving 12 bases between the germline ends. Germline V gene data show CDR1 as SGHAT and CDR2 as FQDESV (reference sequence).